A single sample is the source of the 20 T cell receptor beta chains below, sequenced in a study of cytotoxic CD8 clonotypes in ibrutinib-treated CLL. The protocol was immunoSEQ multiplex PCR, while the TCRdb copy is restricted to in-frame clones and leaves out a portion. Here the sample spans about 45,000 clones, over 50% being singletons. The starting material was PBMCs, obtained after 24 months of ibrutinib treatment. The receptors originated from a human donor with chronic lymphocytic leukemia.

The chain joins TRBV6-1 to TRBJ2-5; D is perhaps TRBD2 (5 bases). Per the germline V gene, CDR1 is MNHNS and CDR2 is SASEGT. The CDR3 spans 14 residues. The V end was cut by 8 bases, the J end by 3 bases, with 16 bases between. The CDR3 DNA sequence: TGTGCCAGCCTCAATCACACGGAGGAAGAGACCCAGTACTTC. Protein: CASLNHTEEETQYF.

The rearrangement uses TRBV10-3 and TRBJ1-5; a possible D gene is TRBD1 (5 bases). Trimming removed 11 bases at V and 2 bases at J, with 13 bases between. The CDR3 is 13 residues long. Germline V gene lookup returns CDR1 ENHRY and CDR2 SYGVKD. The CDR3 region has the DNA TGTGCCGGGAGGGGAGCGGGCAATCAGCCCCAGCATTTT. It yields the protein CAGRGAGNQPQHF.

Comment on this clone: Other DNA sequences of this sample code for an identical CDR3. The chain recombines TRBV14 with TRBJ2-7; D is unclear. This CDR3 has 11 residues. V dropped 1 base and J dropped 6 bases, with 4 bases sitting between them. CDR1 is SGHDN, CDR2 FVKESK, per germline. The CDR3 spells CASSQGVEQYF. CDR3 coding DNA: TGTGCCAGCAGCCAAGGTGTCGAGCAGTACTTC.

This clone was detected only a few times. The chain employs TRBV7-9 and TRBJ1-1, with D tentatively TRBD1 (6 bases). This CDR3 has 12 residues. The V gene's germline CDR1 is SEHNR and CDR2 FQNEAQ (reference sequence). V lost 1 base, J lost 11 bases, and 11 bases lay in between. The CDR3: CASSLDQGKAFF. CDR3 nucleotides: TGTGCCAGCAGCTTAGATCAGGGGAAGGCTTTCTTT.

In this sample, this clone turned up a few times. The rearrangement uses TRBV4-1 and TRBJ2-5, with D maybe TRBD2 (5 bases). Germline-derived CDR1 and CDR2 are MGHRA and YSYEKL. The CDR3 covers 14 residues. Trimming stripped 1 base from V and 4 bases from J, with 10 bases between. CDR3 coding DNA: TGCGCCAGCAGCCAAGTGGGAGAAGGAGAGACCCAGTACTTC. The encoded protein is CASSQVGEGETQYF.

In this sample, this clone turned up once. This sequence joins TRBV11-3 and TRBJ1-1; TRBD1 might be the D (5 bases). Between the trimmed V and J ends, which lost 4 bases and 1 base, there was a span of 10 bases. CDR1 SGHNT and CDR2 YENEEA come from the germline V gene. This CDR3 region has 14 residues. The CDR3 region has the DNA TGTGCCAGCAGCTCCCAGGGTGGGAACACTGAAGCTTTCTTT. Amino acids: CASSSQGGNTEAFF.

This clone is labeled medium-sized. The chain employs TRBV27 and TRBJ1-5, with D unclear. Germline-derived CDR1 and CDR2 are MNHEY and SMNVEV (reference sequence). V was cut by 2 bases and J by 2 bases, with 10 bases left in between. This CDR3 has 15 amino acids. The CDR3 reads CASSLGTKGNQPQHF. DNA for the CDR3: TGTGCCAGCAGTTTAGGCACTAAAGGCAATCAGCCCCAGCATTTT.

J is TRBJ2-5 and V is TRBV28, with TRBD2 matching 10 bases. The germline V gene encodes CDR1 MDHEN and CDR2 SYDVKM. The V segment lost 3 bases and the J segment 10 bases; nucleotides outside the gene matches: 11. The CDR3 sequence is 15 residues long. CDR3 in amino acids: CASSFGSGRAYGQYF. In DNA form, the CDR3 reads TGTGCCAGCAGTTTCGGGAGCGGGAGGGCCTACGGCCAGTACTTC.

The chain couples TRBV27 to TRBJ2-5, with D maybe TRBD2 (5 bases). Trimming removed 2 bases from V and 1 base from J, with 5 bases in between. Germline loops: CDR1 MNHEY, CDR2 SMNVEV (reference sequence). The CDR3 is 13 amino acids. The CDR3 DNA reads TGTGCCAGCAGTTTAGGGAGCCAAGAGACCCAGTACTTC. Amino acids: CASSLGSQETQYF.

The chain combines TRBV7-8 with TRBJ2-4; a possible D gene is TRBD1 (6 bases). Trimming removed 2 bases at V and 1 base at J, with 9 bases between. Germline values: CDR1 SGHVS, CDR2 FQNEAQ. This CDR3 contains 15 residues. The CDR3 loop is CASSLFQGAKNIQYF. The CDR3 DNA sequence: TGTGCCAGCAGCTTATTTCAGGGGGCCAAAAACATTCAGTACTTC.

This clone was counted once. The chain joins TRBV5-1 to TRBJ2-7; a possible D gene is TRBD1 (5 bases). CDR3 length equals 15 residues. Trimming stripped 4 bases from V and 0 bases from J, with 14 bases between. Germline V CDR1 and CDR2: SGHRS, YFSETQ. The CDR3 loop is CASSPLVDTSYEQYF. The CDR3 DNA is TGCGCCAGCAGCCCGCTCGTGGACACCTCCTACGAGCAGTACTTC.

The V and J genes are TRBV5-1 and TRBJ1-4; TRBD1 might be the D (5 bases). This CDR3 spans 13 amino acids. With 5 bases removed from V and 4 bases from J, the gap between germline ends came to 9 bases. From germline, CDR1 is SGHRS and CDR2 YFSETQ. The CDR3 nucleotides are TGCGCCAGCAGGACAGCCCATAATGAAAAACTGTTTTTT. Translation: CASRTAHNEKLFF.

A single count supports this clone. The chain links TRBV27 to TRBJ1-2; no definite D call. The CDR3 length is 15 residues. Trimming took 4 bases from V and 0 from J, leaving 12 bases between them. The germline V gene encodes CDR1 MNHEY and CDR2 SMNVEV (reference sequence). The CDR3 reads CASSSRASANYGYTF. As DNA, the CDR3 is TGTGCCAGCAGTTCAAGGGCGTCAGCTAACTATGGCTACACCTTC.

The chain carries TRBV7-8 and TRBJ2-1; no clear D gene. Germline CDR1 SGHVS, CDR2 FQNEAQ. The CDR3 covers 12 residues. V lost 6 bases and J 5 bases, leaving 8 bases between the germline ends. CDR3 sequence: CASRDGDNEQFF. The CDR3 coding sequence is TGTGCCAGCAGGGACGGAGACAATGAGCAGTTCTTC.

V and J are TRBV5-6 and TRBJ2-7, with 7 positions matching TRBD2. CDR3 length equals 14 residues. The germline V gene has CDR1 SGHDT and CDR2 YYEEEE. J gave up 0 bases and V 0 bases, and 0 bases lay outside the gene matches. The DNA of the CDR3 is TGTGCCAGCAGCTTGGCGGGGGGCTCCTACGAGCAGTACTTC. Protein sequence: CASSLAGGSYEQYF.

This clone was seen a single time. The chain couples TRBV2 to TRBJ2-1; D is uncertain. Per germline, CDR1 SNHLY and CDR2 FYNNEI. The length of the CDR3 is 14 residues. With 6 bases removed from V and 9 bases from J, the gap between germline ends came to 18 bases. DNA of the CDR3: TGTGCCAGCAGCACCGGACCTAGTTATAGTGAGCAGTTCTTC. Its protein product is CASSTGPSYSEQFF.

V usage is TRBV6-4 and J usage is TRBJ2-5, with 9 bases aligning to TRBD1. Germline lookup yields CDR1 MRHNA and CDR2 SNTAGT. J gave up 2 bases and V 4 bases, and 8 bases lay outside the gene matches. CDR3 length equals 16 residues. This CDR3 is CASSGKGTGLQETQYF. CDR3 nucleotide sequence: TGTGCCAGCAGTGGTAAAGGGACAGGGCTACAAGAGACCCAGTACTTC.

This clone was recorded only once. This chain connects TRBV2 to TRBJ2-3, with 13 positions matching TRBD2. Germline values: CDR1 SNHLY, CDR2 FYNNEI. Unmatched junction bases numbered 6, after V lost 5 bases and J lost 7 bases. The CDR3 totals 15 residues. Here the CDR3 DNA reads TGTGCCAGCAGTTTACTAGCGGGGGGGCAACATACGCAGTATTTT. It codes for CASSLLAGGQHTQYF.

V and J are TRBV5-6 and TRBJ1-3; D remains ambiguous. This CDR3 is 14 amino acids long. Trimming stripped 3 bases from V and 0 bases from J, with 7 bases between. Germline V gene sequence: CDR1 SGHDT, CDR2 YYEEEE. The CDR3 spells CASSWRNSGNTIYF. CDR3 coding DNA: TGTGCCAGCAGCTGGAGGAACTCTGGAAACACCATATATTTT.

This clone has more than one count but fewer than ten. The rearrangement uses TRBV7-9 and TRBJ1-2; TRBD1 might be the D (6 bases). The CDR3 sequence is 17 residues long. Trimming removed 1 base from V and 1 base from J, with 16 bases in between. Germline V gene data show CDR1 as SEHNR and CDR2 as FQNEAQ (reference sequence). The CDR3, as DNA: TGTGCCAGCAGCTTAGGGCTCAGGGACACCGATAACTATGGCTACACCTTC. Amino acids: CASSLGLRDTDNYGYTF.